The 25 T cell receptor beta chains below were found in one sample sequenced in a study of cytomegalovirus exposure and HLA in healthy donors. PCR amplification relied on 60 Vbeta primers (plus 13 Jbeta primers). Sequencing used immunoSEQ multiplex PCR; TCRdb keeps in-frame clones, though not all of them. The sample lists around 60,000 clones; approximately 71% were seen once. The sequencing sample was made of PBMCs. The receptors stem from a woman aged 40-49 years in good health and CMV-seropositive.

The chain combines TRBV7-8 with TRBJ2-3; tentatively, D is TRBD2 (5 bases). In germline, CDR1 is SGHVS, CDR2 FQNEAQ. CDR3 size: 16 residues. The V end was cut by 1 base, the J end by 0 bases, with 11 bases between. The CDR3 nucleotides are TGTGCCAGCAGCTTAGGTAGCGCCCAAAGCACAGATACGCAGTATTTT. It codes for CASSLGSAQSTDTQYF.

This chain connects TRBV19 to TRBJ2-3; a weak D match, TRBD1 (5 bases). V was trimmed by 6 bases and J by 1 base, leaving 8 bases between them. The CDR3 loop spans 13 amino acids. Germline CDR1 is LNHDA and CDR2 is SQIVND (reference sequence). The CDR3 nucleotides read TGTGCCAGTAGCCCGACAGGCACAGATACGCAGTATTTT. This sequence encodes CASSPTGTDTQYF. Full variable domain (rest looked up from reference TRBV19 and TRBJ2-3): DGGITQSPKYLFRKEGQNVTLSCEQNLNHDAMYWYRQDPGQGLRLIYYSQIVNDFQKGDIAEGYSVSREKKESFPLTVTSAQKNPTAFYLCASSPTGTDTQYFGPGTRLTVL.

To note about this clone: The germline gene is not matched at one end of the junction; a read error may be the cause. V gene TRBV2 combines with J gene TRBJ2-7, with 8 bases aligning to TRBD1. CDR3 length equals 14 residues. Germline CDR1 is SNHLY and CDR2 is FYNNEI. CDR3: CASSEGQGWSQEDF. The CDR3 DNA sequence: TGTGCCAGCAGTGAAGGACAGGGGTGGTCTCAGGAGGACTTC.

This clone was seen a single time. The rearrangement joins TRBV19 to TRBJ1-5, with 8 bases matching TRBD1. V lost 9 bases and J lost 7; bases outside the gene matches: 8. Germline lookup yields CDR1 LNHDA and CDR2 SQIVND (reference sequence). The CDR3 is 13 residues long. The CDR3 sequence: CASATGGGQPQHF. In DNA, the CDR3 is TGTGCCAGCGCCACAGGGGGTGGGCAGCCCCAGCATTTT.

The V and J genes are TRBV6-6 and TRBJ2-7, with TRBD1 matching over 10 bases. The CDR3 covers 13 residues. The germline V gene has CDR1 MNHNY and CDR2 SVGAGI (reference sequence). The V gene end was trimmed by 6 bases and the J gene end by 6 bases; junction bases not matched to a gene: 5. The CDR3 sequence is CASRTGGHVEQYF. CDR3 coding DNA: TGTGCCAGCAGGACAGGGGGCCACGTCGAGCAGTACTTC.

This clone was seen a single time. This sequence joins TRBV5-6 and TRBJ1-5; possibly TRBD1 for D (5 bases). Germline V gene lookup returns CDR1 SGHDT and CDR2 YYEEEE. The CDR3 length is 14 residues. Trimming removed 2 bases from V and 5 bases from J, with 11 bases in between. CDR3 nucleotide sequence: TGTGCCAGCAGCTTAGGAGGGGCCCATCAGCCCCAGCATTTT. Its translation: CASSLGGAHQPQHF.

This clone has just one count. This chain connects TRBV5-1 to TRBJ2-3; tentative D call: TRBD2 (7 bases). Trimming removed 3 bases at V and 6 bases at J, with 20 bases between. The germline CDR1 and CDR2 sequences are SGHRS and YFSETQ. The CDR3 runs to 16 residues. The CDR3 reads CASSSVGRGPGDTQYF. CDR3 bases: TGCGCCAGCAGCTCGGTGGGGCGGGGGCCGGGGGATACGCAGTATTTT.

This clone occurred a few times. CDR3 DNA sequence: TGTGCCAGCAGCAAGGTCTTGGGCGGGGGGGCCTCCTCCTACAATGAGCAGTTCTTC. Translating gives CASSKVLGGGASSYNEQFF. This chain links TRBV21-1 with TRBJ2-1; TRBD2 is taken as the D call from the table, unchecked against the DNA. TRBV21-1 is designated a pseudogene. The CDR3 totals 19 residues.

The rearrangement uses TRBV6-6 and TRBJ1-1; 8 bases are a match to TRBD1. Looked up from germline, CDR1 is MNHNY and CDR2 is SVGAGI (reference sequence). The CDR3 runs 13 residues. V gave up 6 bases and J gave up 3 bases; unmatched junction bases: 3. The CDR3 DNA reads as TGTGCCAGCAGGGAGGACAGGGACACTGAAGCTTTCTTT. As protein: CASREDRDTEAFF.

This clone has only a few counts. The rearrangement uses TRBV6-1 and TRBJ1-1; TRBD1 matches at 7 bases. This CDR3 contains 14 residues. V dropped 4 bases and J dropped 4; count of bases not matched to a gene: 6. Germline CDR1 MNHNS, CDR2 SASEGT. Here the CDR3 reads CASSAFRGSTEAFF. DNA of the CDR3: TGTGCCAGCAGTGCCTTCAGGGGGAGCACTGAAGCTTTCTTT.

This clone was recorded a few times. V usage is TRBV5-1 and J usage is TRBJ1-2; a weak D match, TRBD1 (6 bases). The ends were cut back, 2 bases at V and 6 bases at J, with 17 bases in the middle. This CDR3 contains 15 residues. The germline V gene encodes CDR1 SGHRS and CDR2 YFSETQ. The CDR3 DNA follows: TGCGCCAGCAGCTTACAGGGTACGGGGGGCGATGGCTACACCTTC. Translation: CASSLQGTGGDGYTF. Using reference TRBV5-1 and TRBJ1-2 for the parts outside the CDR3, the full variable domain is KAGVTQTPRYLIKTRGQQVTLSCSPISGHRSVSWYQQTPGQGLQFLFEYFSETQRNKGNFPGRFSGRQFSNSRSEMNVSTLELGDSALYLCASSLQGTGGDGYTFGSGTRLTVV.

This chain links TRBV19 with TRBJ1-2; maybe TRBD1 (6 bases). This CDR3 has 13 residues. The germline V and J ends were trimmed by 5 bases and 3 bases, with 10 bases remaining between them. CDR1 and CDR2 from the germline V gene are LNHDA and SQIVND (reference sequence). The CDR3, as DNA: TGTGCCAGTAGTGAACAGGGTGACTATGGCTACACCTTC. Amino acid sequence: CASSEQGDYGYTF.

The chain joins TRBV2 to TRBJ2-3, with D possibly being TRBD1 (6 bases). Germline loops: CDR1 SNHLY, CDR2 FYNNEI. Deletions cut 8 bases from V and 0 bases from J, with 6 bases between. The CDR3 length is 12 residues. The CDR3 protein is CASGQSTDTQYF. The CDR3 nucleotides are TGTGCCAGCGGACAGAGCACAGATACGCAGTATTTT.

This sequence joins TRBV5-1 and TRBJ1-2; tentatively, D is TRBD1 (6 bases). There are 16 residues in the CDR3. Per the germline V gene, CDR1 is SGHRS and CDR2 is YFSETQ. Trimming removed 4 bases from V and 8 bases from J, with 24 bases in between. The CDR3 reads CASSMMQGFGRKGYTF. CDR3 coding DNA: TGCGCCAGCAGCATGATGCAGGGGTTTGGTCGAAAGGGCTACACCTTC. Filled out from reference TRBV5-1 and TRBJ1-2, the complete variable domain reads KAGVTQTPRYLIKTRGQQVTLSCSPISGHRSVSWYQQTPGQGLQFLFEYFSETQRNKGNFPGRFSGRQFSNSRSEMNVSTLELGDSALYLCASSMMQGFGRKGYTFGSGTRLTVV.

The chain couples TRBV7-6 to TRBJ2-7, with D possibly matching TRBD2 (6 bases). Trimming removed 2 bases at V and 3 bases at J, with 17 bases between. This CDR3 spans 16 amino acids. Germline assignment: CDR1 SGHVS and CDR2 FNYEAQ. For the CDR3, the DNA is TGTGCCAGCAGCTTAACAACCGGGACGGGGGACTACGAGCAGTACTTC. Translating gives CASSLTTGTGDYEQYF.

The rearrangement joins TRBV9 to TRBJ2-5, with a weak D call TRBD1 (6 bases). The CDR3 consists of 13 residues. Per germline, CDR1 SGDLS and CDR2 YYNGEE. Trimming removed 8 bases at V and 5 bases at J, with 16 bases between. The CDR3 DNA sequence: TGTGCCAGTGCGCGAGGGACACAGGAGACCCAGTACTTC. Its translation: CASARGTQETQYF.

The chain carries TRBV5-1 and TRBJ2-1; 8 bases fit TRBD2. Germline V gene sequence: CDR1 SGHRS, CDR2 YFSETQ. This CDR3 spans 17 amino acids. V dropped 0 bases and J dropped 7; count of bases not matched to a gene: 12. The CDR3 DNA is TGCGCCAGCAGCTTGGCCGGCGGGGGGTATTCGGGAAATGAGCAGTTCTTC. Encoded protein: CASSLAGGGYSGNEQFF.

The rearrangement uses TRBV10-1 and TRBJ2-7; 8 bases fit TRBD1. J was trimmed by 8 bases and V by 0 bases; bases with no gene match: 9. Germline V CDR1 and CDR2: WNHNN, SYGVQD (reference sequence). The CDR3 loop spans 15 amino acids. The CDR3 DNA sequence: TGCGCCAGCAGTGAGTCGGGACAGGTGGTGGGAAAGCAGTACTTC. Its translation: CASSESGQVVGKQYF.

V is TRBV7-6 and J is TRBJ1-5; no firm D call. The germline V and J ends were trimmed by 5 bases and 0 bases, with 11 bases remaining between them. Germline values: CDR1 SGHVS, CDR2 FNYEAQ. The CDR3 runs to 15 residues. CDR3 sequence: CASSPGTASNQPQHF. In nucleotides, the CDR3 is TGTGCCAGCAGCCCAGGCACCGCTAGCAATCAGCCCCAGCATTTT.

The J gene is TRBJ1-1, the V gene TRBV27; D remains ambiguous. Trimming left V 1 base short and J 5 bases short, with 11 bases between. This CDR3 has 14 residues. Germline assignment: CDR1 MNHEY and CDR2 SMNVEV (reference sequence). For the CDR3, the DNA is TGTGCCAGCAGTTTATATGGCGGGTTAACTGAAGCTTTCTTT. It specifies CASSLYGGLTEAFF.

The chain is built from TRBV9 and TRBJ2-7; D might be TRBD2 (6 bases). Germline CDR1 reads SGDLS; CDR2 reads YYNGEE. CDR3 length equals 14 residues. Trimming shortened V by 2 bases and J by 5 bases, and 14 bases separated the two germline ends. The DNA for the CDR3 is TGTGCCAGCAGCGTTGCCTTACTAGCTAACGAGCAGTACTTC. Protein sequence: CASSVALLANEQYF.

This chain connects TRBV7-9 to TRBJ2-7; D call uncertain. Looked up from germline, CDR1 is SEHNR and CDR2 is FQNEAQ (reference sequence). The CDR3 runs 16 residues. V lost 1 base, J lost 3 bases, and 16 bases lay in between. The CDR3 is CASSLVSDILDYEQYF. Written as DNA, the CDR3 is TGTGCCAGCAGCTTAGTCTCCGACATCTTGGACTACGAGCAGTACTTC.

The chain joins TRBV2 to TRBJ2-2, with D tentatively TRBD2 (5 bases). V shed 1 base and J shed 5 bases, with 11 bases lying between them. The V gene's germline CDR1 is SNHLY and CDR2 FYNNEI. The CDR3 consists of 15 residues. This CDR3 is CASSEGPGITGELFF. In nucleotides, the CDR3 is TGTGCCAGCAGTGAAGGGCCGGGGATTACCGGGGAGCTGTTTTTT.

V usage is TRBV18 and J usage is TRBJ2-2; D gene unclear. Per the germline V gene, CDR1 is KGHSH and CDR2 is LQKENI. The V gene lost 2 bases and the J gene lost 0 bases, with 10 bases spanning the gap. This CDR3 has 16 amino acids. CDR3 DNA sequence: TGTGCCAGCTCACCATACTCTTTAGCGAACACCGGGGAGCTGTTTTTT. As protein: CASSPYSLANTGELFF. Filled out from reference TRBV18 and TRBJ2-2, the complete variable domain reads NAGVMQNPRHLVRRRGQEARLRCSPMKGHSHVYWYRQLPEEGLKFMVYLQKENIIDESGMPKERFSAEFPKEGPSILRIQQVVRGDSAAYFCASSPYSLANTGELFFGEGSRLTVL.

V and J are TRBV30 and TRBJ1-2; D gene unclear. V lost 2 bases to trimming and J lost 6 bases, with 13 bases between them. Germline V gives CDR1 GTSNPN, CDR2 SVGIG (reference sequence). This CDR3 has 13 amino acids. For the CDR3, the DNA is TGTGCCTGGAGTAAAGGGCCGGAGGATGGCTACACCTTC. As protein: CAWSKGPEDGYTF. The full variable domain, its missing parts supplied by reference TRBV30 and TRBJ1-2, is SQTIHQWPATLVQPVGSPLSLECTVEGTSNPNLYWYRQAAGRGLQLLFYSVGIGQISSEVPQNLSASRPQDRQFILSSKKLLLSDSGFYLCAWSKGPEDGYTFGSGTRLTVV.